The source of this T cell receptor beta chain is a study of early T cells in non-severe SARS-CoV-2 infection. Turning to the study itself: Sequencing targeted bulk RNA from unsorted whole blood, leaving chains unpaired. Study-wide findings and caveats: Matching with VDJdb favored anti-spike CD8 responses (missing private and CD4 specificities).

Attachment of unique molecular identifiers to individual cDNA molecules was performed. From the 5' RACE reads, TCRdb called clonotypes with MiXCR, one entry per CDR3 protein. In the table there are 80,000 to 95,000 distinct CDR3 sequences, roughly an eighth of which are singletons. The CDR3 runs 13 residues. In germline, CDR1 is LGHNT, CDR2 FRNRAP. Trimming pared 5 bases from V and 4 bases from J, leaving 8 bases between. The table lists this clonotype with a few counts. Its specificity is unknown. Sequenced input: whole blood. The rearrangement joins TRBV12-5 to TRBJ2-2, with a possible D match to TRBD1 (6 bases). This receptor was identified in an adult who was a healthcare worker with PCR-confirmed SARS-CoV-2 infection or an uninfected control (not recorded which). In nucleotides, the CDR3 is TGTGCTAGTGGTCGCAGGGGCACCGGGGAGCTGTTTTTT. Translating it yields CASGRRGTGELFF.